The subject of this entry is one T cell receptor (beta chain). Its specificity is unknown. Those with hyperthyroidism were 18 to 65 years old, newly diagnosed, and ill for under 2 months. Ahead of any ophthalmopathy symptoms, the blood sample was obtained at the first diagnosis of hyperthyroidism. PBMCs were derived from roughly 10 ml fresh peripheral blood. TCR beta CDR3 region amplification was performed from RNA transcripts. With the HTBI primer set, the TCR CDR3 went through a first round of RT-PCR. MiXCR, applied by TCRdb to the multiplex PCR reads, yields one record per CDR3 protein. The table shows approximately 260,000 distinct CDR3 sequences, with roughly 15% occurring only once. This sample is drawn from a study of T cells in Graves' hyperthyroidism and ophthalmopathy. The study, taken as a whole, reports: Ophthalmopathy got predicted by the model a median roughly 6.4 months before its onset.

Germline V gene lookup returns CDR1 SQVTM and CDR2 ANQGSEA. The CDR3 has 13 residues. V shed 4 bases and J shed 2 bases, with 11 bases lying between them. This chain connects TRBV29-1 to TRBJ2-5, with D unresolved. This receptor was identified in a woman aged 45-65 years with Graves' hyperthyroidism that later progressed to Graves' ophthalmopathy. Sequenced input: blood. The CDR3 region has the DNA TGCAGCGTTGTCAGCTGGGGACAAGAGACCCAGTACTTC. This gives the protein CSVVSWGQETQYF.